A single T cell receptor beta chain is shown here with its context. The data were obtained in a study of shared clonotypes between healthy human individuals. V shed 3 bases, J shed 2 bases, and the junction held 5 bases outside the gene matches. The CDR3 is made up of 17 amino acids. Germline V CDR1 and CDR2: SGHAT, FQNNGV. The method was immunoSEQ multiplex PCR; TCRdb's version includes in-frame clones alone and lacks a portion of them. The table has approximately 320,000 clones, 87% seen once. The receptor was isolated from a man aged 18 to 29 in good health. Sample: memory CD8+ T cells sorted from blood. The subset: CD45RO+ cells pooled with CCR7-negative TemRA cells. The chain is built from TRBV11-2 and TRBJ1-3; 12 bases agree with TRBD1. CDR3 sequence: CASSLFWDRGPGNTIYF. CDR3 bases: TGTGCCAGCAGCTTGTTTTGGGACAGGGGGCCTGGAAACACCATATATTTT.